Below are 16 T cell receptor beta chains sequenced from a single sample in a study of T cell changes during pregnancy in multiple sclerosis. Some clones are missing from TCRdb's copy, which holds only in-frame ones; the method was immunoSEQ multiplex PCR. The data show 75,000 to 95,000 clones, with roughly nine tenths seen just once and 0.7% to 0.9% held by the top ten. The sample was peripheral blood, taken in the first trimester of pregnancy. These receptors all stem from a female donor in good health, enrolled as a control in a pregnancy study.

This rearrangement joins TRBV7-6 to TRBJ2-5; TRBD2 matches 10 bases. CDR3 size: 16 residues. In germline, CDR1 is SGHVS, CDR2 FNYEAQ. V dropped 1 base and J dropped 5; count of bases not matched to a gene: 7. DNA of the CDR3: TGTGCCAGCAGCTTAGGAGCGGGAGGGCCAGGGGAGACCCAGTACTTC. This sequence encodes CASSLGAGGPGETQYF.

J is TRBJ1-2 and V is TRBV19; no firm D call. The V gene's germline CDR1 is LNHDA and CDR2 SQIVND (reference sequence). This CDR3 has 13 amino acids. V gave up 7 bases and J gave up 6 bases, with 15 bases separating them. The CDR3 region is CASTRRTSDGYTF. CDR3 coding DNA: TGTGCCAGTACGAGACGGACTAGCGATGGCTACACCTTC.

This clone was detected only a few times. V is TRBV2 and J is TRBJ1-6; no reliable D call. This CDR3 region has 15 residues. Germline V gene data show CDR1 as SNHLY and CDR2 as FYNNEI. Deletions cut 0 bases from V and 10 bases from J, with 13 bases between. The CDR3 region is CASSEALRGKSPLHF. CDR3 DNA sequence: TGTGCCAGCAGTGAAGCGCTTCGAGGGAAATCACCCCTCCACTTT. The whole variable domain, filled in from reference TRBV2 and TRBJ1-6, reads EPEVTQTPSHQVTQMGQEVILRCVPISNHLYFYWYRQILGQKVEFLVSFYNNEISEKSEIFDDQFSVERPDGSNFTLKIRSTKLEDSAMYFCASSEALRGKSPLHFGNGTRLTVT.

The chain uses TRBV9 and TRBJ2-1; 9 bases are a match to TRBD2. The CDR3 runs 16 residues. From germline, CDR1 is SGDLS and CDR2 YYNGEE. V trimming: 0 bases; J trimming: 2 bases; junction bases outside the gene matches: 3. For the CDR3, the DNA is TGTGCCAGCAGCGTAGGTCTAGCGGGGACCTACAATGAGCAGTTCTTC. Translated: CASSVGLAGTYNEQFF.

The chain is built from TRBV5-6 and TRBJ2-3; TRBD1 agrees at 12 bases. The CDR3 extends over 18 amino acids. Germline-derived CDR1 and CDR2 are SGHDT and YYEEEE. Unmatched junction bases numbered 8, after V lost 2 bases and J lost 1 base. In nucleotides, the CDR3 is TGTGCCAGCAGCTTACCCGGGACAGGGGGCGAGGGCACAGATACGCAGTATTTT. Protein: CASSLPGTGGEGTDTQYF.

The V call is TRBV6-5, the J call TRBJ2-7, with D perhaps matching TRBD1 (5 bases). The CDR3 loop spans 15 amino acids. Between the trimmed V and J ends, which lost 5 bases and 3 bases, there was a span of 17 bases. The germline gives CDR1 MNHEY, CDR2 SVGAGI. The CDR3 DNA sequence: TGTGCCAGCAGTACCCGGACATCCCTGATCTACGAGCAGTACTTC. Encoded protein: CASSTRTSLIYEQYF.

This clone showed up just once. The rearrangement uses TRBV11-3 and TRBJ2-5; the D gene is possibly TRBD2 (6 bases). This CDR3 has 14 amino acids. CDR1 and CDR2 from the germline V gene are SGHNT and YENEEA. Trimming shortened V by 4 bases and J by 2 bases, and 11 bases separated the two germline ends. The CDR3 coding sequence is TGTGCCAGCAGCTCTGGGGGGAGTCAAGAGACCCAGTACTTC. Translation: CASSSGGSQETQYF.

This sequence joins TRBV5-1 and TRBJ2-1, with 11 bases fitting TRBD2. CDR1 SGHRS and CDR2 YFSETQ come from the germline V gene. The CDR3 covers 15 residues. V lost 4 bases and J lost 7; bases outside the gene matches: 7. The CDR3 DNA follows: TGCGCCAGCAGCCCACTAGCGGGAGTGGGGAATGAGCAGTTCTTC. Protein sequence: CASSPLAGVGNEQFF.

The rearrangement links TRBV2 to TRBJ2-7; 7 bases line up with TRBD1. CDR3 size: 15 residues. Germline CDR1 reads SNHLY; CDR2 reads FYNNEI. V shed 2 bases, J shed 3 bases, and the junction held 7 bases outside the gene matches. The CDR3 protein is CASSELGQKNYEQYF. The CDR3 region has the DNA TGTGCCAGCAGTGAATTGGGACAGAAAAACTACGAGCAGTACTTC.

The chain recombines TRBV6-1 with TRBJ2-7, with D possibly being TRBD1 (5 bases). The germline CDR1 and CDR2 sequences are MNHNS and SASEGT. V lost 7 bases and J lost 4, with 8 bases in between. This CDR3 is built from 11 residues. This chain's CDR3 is CASKGNYEQYF. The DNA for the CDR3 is TGTGCCAGCAAGGGGAATTACGAGCAGTACTTC.

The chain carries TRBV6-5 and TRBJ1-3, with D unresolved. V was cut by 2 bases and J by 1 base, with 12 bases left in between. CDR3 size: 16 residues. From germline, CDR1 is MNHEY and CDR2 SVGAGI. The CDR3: CASSYDPGGSGNTIYF. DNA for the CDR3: TGTGCCAGCAGTTACGACCCAGGCGGGTCTGGAAACACCATATATTTT.

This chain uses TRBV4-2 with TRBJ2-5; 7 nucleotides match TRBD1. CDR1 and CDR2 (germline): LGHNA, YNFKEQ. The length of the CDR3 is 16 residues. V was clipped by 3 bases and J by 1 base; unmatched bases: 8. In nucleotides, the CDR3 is TGTGCCAGCAGCCAGAGTCCGCAGGGGGTCCAAGAGACCCAGTACTTC. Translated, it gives CASSQSPQGVQETQYF.

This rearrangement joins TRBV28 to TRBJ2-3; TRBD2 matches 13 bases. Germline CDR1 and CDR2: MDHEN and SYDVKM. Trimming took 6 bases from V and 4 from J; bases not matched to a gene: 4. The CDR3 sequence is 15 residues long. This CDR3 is CASSLGLAGADTQYF. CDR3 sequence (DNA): TGTGCCAGCAGCCTTGGACTAGCGGGAGCAGATACGCAGTATTTT.

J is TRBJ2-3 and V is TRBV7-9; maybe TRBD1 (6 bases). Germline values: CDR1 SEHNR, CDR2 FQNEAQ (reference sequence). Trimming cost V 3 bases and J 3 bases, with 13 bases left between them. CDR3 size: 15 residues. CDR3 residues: CASSFLGARTDTQYF. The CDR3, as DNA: TGTGCCAGCAGCTTTTTGGGGGCCAGGACAGATACGCAGTATTTT.

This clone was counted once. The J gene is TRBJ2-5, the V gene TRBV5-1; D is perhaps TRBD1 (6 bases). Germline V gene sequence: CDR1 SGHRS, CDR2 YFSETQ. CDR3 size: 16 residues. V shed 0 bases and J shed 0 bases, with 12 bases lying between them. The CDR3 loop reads CASSLGQAIYQETQYF. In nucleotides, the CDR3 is TGCGCCAGCAGCTTGGGACAGGCTATTTACCAAGAGACCCAGTACTTC.

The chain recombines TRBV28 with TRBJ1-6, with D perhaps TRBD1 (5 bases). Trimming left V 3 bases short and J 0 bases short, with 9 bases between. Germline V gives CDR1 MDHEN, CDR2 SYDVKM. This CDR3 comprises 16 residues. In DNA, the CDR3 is TGTGCCAGCAGTTTGCAGGGATTCTCCTATAATTCACCCCTCCACTTT. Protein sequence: CASSLQGFSYNSPLHF.